One T cell receptor beta chain is described in this entry. V was cut by 1 base and J by 6 bases, with 10 bases left in between. CDR1 SEHNR and CDR2 FQNEAQ come from the germline V gene (reference sequence). The CDR3 contains 14 residues. Libraries were prepared by immunoSEQ multiplex PCR; TCRdb keeps only in-frame clonotypes and omits some of them. The table lists a few million clones, approximately 95% of them singletons. This sample stems from a study of shared clonotypes between healthy human individuals. The V gene is TRBV7-9, the J gene TRBJ2-1; D is perhaps TRBD1 (5 bases). The sequence derives from a man aged 18 to 29 in good health. Some clones in this sample may be carry-over from other donors' samples. The sequenced material came from naive CD4+ T cells from PBMCs. Subset described: CD45RA+ positively selected. The CDR3 spells CASSLGAGFNEQFF. The DNA for the CDR3 is TGTGCCAGCAGCTTAGGGGCAGGGTTCAATGAGCAGTTCTTC.